This T cell receptor (beta chain) was recovered during a study of T cell repertoires in cytomegalovirus infection (dated by TCRdb to between 2019 and 2020). Broadly, across the study: The peptide stimulations were aimed at well-studied HLA-B-restricted epitopes as well as recently identified HLA-C-restricted CMV epitopes, whose presentation resists viral immunomodulation. Donor HLA type was relevant to the analysis, because carriage of CMV infection together with the matching HLA type was indicated by public TCR beta signatures. Results and caveats for the whole study, not just this receptor: In both this cohort and an independent cohort of approximately 350 donors, the cumulative frequency of public TCR beta family members distinguished carriers of CMV infection plus the relevant HLA type. In the ex vivo response, HLA-C-restricted CMV-specific TCR beta clonotypes were dominant, and in two of eight donors the single most frequent clonotype came from this HLA-C-restricted group.

V is cut back by 4 bases and J by 12 bases, with 11 bases in the junction unmatched. The CDR3, from cysteine to phenylalanine, totals 15 residues. Only CDR3 DNA is held: 45 bases, read in frame from base 1. Taken from the germline V gene, the CDR1 and CDR2 loops are SGHVT and SQSDAQ. Regarding this clonotype: The antigen this receptor binds is unknown. No clone much larger than this one lies a single base away; base qualities are absent.

Sequencing instrument: Illumina HiSeq 1500. The public sequencing data were trimmed at Q25 with fastp and processed into clonotypes with MiXCR by TCRdb, which kept only in-frame beta chains. Records with the same CDR3 protein are collapsed into one entry carrying the most frequent genes and DNA. This sample comprises 350,000 to 400,000 distinct CDR3 sequences, about a third of them detected only once. The ten biggest clones cover roughly 13% of the sample. Per the publication, the treatment or condition label means: in vitro stimulation with specific CMV peptide epitopes to enrich CMV-specific T cells.

The specimen was cultured PBMCs, collected from culture after CMV antigen stimulation. The clonotype comes from a human donor in good health (CMV status not recorded). Some clones in this sample may be carry-over from other donors' samples. The chain couples TRBV7-4 to TRBJ2-1, with TRBD2 identical over 11 junction bases. The sequence in DNA is TGTGCCAGCAGCTCACCGGGACTAGCGGTACTCGGGCAGTTCTTC. Its protein product is CASSSPGLAVLGQFF.